The 22 T cell receptor beta chains listed next were all sequenced from one sample in a study of regulatory T cells in long-lasting Graves disease. Time point described: newly diagnosed GD, antithyroid drugs for less than 3 months. Extracted PBMC RNA gave rise to the TCR library. Arm-PCR with iRepertoire HTBI primers amplified the CDR3 regions for these TCR beta libraries. Using its own MiXCR run on the multiplex PCR reads, TCRdb lists one record per CDR3 protein. The data show fewer than 400,000 distinct CDR3 sequences, about 18% seen once. Sequenced material: peripheral blood mononuclear cells (PBMCs), taken at new diagnosis, from a patient treated with antithyroid drugs. These receptors were collected from a female donor with Graves disease.

This clonotype occurred many times. This chain links TRBV12-3 or TRBV12-4 with TRBJ2-7; either TRBD1 or TRBD2 may supply D (5 bases each). This CDR3 has 15 amino acids. Trimming removed 4 bases from V and 2 bases from J, with 15 bases in between. This CDR3 reads CASSSNQGDPYEQYF. The CDR3 DNA follows: TGTGCCAGCAGTTCCAACCAGGGAGATCCCTACGAGCAGTACTTC.

The chain carries TRBV29-1 and TRBJ2-7; 8 nucleotides match TRBD1. Germline CDR1 is SQVTM and CDR2 is ANQGSEA. J gave up 5 bases and V 7 bases, and 4 bases lay outside the gene matches. CDR3 length: 11 amino acids. CDR3 residues: CSARTGNEQYF. The CDR3 region has the DNA TGCAGCGCAAGGACAGGGAACGAGCAGTACTTC.

This clonotype occurred many times. This rearrangement joins TRBV12-3 or TRBV12-4 to TRBJ2-3, with D maybe TRBD1 (5 bases). This CDR3 is built from 16 residues. The germline V and J ends were trimmed by 0 bases and 1 base, with 11 bases remaining between them. The DNA for the CDR3 is TGTGCCAGCAGTTTAGCAGGGGTATCGGGCACAGATACGCAGTATTTT. Residues: CASSLAGVSGTDTQYF.

The table lists this clonotype with many counts. For the CDR3, the DNA is TGTGCCAGCAGTTCGGGCTCATGGGAGACCCAGTACTTC. The encoded protein is CASSSGSWETQYF. V is TRBV28 and J is TRBJ2-5; D remains ambiguous. Trimming cost V 4 bases and J 5 bases, with 11 bases left between them. The CDR3 is 13 residues long. CDR1 and CDR2 from the germline V gene are MDHEN and SYDVKM.

Details on this clonotype: A much larger clone differs by one base, so this may be a read error. This sequence joins TRBV10-1 and TRBJ2-3; no firm D call. Germline CDR1 is WNHNN and CDR2 is SYGVQD (reference sequence). There are 14 residues in the CDR3. The CDR3 spells CASSSVQEWNTRYF. As DNA, the CDR3 is TGCGCCAGCAGCTCAGTTCAGGAGTGGAATACGCGGTATTTT.

This clonotype was seen many times. The rearrangement links TRBV6-1 to TRBJ2-7; 9 nucleotides align to TRBD1. The CDR3 length is 14 residues. J was trimmed by 6 bases and V by 4 bases; bases with no gene match: 7. Germline CDR1 reads MNHNS; CDR2 reads SASEGT. CDR3 region: CASSGGQGYAEQYF. CDR3 in DNA: TGTGCCAGCAGTGGGGGACAGGGATACGCCGAGCAGTACTTC.

This clonotype was seen at least ten times. The gene calls are TRBV6-5 and TRBJ1-5; D gene unclear. CDR1 MNHEY and CDR2 SVGAGI come from the germline V gene. The CDR3 is 15 residues long. Trimming removed 2 bases from V and 5 bases from J, with 13 bases in between. DNA of the CDR3: TGTGCCAGCAGTTACGACGACCTACCCGATCAGCCCCAGCATTTT. Amino acid sequence: CASSYDDLPDQPQHF.

The chain links TRBV4-1 to TRBJ1-4, with 7 nucleotides matching TRBD1. CDR1 is MGHRA and CDR2 is YSYEKL in the germline V gene. V shed 0 bases, J shed 6 bases, and the junction held 7 bases outside the gene matches. The CDR3 is 16 amino acids. This chain's CDR3 is CASSQDRDRLYEKLFF. The CDR3, as DNA: TGCGCCAGCAGCCAAGATCGGGACAGACTTTATGAAAAACTGTTTTTT.

This clonotype was seen a few times. This chain links TRBV9 with TRBJ2-2; a weak D match, TRBD2 (5 bases). V lost 3 bases to trimming and J lost 2 bases, with 14 bases between them. The CDR3 length is 16 residues. CDR1 and CDR2 (germline): SGDLS, YYNGEE. CDR3 loop: CASSAVREGNTGELFF. The CDR3 DNA sequence: TGTGCCAGCAGCGCTGTCCGGGAAGGAAACACCGGGGAGCTGTTTTTT.

This clonotype was seen ten or more times. This chain joins TRBV5-1 and TRBJ2-7, with 9 bases identical to TRBD1. CDR1 is SGHRS and CDR2 is YFSETQ in the germline V gene. The V and J ends lost 3 bases and 2 bases, in that order; junction bases with no gene match: 6. CDR3 length: 15 residues. The CDR3 region is CASSSARTGAYEQYF. DNA of the CDR3: TGCGCCAGCAGCTCCGCCAGGACAGGGGCCTACGAGCAGTACTTC.

There are many counts of this clonotype. The CDR3 reads CASSLIPRVISNQPQHF. In nucleotides, the CDR3 is TGTGCCAGCAGCTTAATTCCGAGGGTTATTAGCAATCAGCCCCAGCATTTT. The rearrangement links TRBV28 to TRBJ1-5; D is unclear. The CDR3 has 17 residues. The germline V gene has CDR1 MDHEN and CDR2 SYDVKM. Trimming left V 6 bases short and J 0 bases short, with 18 bases between. Complete variable domain (other parts from reference TRBV28 and TRBJ1-5): DVKVTQSSRYLVKRTGEKVFLECVQDMDHENMFWYRQDPGLGLRLIYFSYDVKMKEKGDIPEGYSVSREKKERFSLILESASTNQTSMYLCASSLIPRVISNQPQHFGDGTRLSIL.

This clonotype came up many times. This chain connects TRBV5-1 to TRBJ1-1; no firm D call. V shed 0 bases and J shed 5 bases, with 11 bases lying between them. CDR3 size: 14 residues. Germline CDR1 reads SGHRS; CDR2 reads YFSETQ. The CDR3 here is CASSLAGIETEAFF. The CDR3 region has the DNA TGCGCCAGCAGCTTGGCCGGGATCGAGACTGAAGCTTTCTTT.

V gene TRBV9 combines with J gene TRBJ1-6; no clear D gene. V was clipped by 4 bases and J by 6 bases, with 17 bases between them. The V gene's germline CDR1 is SGDLS and CDR2 YYNGEE. CDR3 length equals 16 residues. CDR3 nucleotide sequence: TGTGCCAGCAGCCCCCGGTCGGTGGGAGGTAATTCACCCCTCCACTTT. Protein sequence: CASSPRSVGGNSPLHF.

This clonotype occurred many times. V is TRBV6-1 and J is TRBJ2-1, with TRBD2 identical over 8 bases. There are 17 residues in the CDR3. Germline V gene data show CDR1 as MNHNS and CDR2 as SASEGT. V lost 3 bases and J lost 4; bases outside the gene matches: 11. CDR3 DNA sequence: TGTGCCAGCAGTGATCGACCAACTAGCGGAGCATACAATGAGCAGTTCTTC. Translating it yields CASSDRPTSGAYNEQFF.

This clonotype was picked up many times. This chain uses TRBV5-5 with TRBJ2-2; perhaps D is TRBD1 or TRBD2 (5 bases each). Trimming took off 9 bases at V and 6 bases at J, with 18 bases between the two ends. The CDR3 has 14 residues. The germline gives CDR1 SGHKS, CDR2 YYEKEE (reference sequence). The chain's CDR3 is CATHPLGESGELFF. The CDR3 nucleotides are TGTGCCACCCATCCCTTGGGGGAGTCCGGGGAGCTGTTTTTT.

This clonotype was detected ten times or more. The V gene is TRBV30, the J gene TRBJ1-2; TRBD1 might be the D (5 bases). Germline V lookup: CDR1 GTSNPN, CDR2 SVGIG (reference sequence). Between the trimmed V and J ends, which lost 4 bases and 5 bases, there was a span of 14 bases. CDR3 length equals 13 residues. As DNA, the CDR3 is TGTGCCTGGATTTCGGGGCGCGTATATGGCTACACCTTC. It yields the protein CAWISGRVYGYTF.

Ten or more counts support this clonotype. In DNA, the CDR3 is TGCGCCAGCAGCTTGGGTACTTACGATTCAGATACGCAGTATTTT. It codes for CASSLGTYDSDTQYF. V usage is TRBV5-1 and J usage is TRBJ2-3; D not certain. The CDR3 length is 15 residues. Germline V gene sequence: CDR1 SGHRS, CDR2 YFSETQ. Trimming took off 0 bases at V and 4 bases at J, with 12 bases between the two ends.

The chain couples TRBV30 to TRBJ2-3, with 7 bases matching TRBD2. Germline CDR1 reads GTSNPN; CDR2 reads SVGIG (reference sequence). J gave up 8 bases and V 2 bases, and 13 bases lay outside the gene matches. This CDR3 has 15 amino acids. The CDR3 DNA is TGTGCCTGGAGTTACGAAGGACTAGTGCTGCCTACGCAGTATTTT. This encodes CAWSYEGLVLPTQYF. The full variable domain, completed using reference TRBV30 and TRBJ2-3, is SQTIHQWPATLVQPVGSPLSLECTVEGTSNPNLYWYRQAAGRGLQLLFYSVGIGQISSEVPQNLSASRPQDRQFILSSKKLLLSDSGFYLCAWSYEGLVLPTQYFGPGTRLTVL.

This clonotype was counted at least ten times. The V and J genes are TRBV12-3 or TRBV12-4 and TRBJ2-7; no firm D call. The CDR3 consists of 14 residues. Trimming shortened V by 8 bases and J by 5 bases, and 19 bases separated the two germline ends. CDR3 residues: CASATRARSDEQYF. The CDR3 DNA reads as TGTGCCAGCGCGACTCGGGCGCGTTCCGACGAGCAGTACTTC.

At least ten counts were recorded for this clonotype. The chain links TRBV11-3 to TRBJ1-1, with D possibly being TRBD1 (5 bases). CDR3 length: 13 residues. V lost 0 bases, J lost 6 bases, and 8 bases lay in between. Germline V gene sequence: CDR1 SGHNT, CDR2 YENEEA. The CDR3 here is CASSLDGASEAFF. DNA of the CDR3: TGTGCCAGCAGCTTAGACGGGGCTTCTGAAGCTTTCTTT.

This clonotype was seen ten or more times. The rearrangement joins TRBV5-5 to TRBJ1-5, with D unclear. The V gene's germline CDR1 is SGHKS and CDR2 YYEKEE (reference sequence). Trimming left V 3 bases short and J 5 bases short, with 15 bases between. The CDR3 is 15 amino acids. DNA of the CDR3: TGTGCCAGCAGCTCAACCGGGAGCCTAGATCAGCCCCAGCATTTT. It is translated as CASSSTGSLDQPQHF.

V is TRBV27 and J is TRBJ2-2, with D maybe TRBD2 (5 bases). Deletions cut 0 bases from V and 5 bases from J, with 16 bases between. Germline V gene lookup returns CDR1 MNHEY and CDR2 SMNVEV (reference sequence). The CDR3 consists of 17 residues. DNA for the CDR3: TGTGCCAGCAGTTTATCGGGCTGGATCTCGGGGACCGGGGAGCTGTTTTTT. Amino acids: CASSLSGWISGTGELFF.